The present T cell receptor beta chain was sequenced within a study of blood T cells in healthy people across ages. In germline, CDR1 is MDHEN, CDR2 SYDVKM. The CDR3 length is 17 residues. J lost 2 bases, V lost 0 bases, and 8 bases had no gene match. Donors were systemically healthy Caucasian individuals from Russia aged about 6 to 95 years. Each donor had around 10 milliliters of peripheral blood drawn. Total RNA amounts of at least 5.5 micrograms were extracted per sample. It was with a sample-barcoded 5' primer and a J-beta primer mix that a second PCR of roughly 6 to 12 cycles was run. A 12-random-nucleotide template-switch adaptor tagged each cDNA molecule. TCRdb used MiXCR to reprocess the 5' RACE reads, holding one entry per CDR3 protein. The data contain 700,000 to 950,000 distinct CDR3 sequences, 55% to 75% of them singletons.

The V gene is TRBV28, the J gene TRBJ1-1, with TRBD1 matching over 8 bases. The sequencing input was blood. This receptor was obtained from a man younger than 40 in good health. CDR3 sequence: CASSLWFSTGANTEAFF. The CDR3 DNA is TGTGCCAGCAGTTTATGGTTCTCGACAGGGGCCAACACTGAAGCTTTCTTT.